This T cell receptor (beta chain) was profiled in a study of Ad26.COV2.S vaccination and SARS-CoV-2 variants. Turning to the study itself: Of the COV1001 trial arms, the Ad26.COV2.S arm included the donor.

Broader study findings: Considerable breadth of spike-specific CD8+ and CD4+ T cell responses has reportedly been documented following vaccination.

Assay: immunoSEQ multiplex PCR; the TCRdb copy retains only in-frame clones and omits some. Seen here are more than 300,000 clones, around 84% observed once, and the top ten hold 1.9%. Trimming pared 6 bases from V and 2 bases from J, leaving 14 bases between. The CDR3 extends over 14 amino acids. Looked up from germline, CDR1 is MNHEY and CDR2 is SVGAGI. Treatment of the sample: some 20 received Ad26.COV2.S at low or high dose, single or two shots; about 5 received placebo; per-sample allocation not given. Day 63 after the first injection of vaccine or placebo was the sampling time. This person who donated was an adult of 18-55 years in Boston. This clone was observed a handful of times. Antigen specificity is unknown.

Material: peripheral blood, obtained in a trial of Ad26.COV2.S vaccine versus placebo. The V and J genes are TRBV6-5 and TRBJ2-7; no clear D. This clonotype was sampled from a person aged 18 to 65 who received the Ad26.COV2.S COVID-19 vaccine or a placebo. The CDR3 sequence is CASSLSGNTYEQYF. The CDR3 bases are TGTGCCAGCAGCCTCTCTGGGAATACCTACGAGCAGTACTTC.